A single sample gave rise to the 24 T cell receptor beta chains below, sequenced in a study of response to subunit inactivated influenza vaccine. TCRdb itself ran the RT-PCR reads through MiXCR, one entry per CDR3 protein. The sample comprises 500,000 to 700,000 distinct CDR3 sequences, 20% to 25% of which are singletons, and about 3% rests with the top ten. These data are also associated with another study on T cells expressing NK-cell markers. As that report states: For TCR beta, cDNA was produced by 5'RACE template switching with UMIs.

Sequencing was performed on CD4+ T cells sorted from PBMCs, taken roughly 13 days after vaccination. These receptors came from a man between 45 and 60 years old who received an inactivated influenza vaccine.

In its sample, this clonotype was seen a few times. The chain links TRBV20-1 to TRBJ1-1, with 7 bases identical to TRBD1. J was trimmed by 5 bases and V by 5 bases; bases with no gene match: 8. CDR1 is DFQATT and CDR2 is SNEGSKA in the germline V gene (reference sequence). The CDR3 has 13 residues. CDR3 protein: CSAFRGVGTEAFF. The CDR3 DNA reads as TGCAGTGCTTTCAGGGGGGTCGGAACTGAAGCTTTCTTT.

DNA of the CDR3: TGTGCCAGCAGCTTAGGCGGGGGCTGGGAGACCCAGTACTTC. It is translated as CASSLGGGWETQYF. The V and J genes are TRBV7-2 and TRBJ2-5, with D maybe TRBD2 (7 bases). Trimming left V 1 base short and J 5 bases short, with 11 bases between. CDR1 SGHTA and CDR2 FQGNSA come from the germline V gene. The CDR3 contains 14 residues.

This clonotype was counted between two and nine times. V and J are TRBV5-1 and TRBJ1-1, with 12 bases fitting TRBD1. After removal of 4 bases from V and 3 bases from J, the junction contained 7 bases not matched to a gene. Germline loops: CDR1 SGHRS, CDR2 YFSETQ. The CDR3 extends over 16 amino acids. CDR3 in amino acids: CASSKGTGGGYTEAFF. The CDR3 nucleotides read TGCGCCAGCAGCAAGGGGACAGGGGGCGGATACACTGAAGCTTTCTTT.

This chain uses TRBV5-1 with TRBJ2-1; 10 bases line up with TRBD2. V lost 1 base, J lost 5 bases, and 3 bases stayed unmatched. Germline CDR1 is SGHRS and CDR2 is YFSETQ. This CDR3 has 15 amino acids. CDR3 in amino acids: CASSLFTSGDNEQFF. The CDR3 nucleotides read TGCGCCAGCAGCTTGTTTACTAGCGGGGACAATGAGCAGTTCTTC.

This clonotype was picked up a small number of times. This sequence joins TRBV4-2 and TRBJ1-2, with D perhaps matching TRBD1 (5 bases). The V gene lost 1 base and the J gene lost 2 bases, with 14 bases spanning the gap. CDR1 and CDR2 (germline): LGHNA, YNFKEQ. This CDR3 spans 16 amino acids. In DNA form, the CDR3 reads TGTGCCAGCAGCCAAGCCAAGGGCAGGGCCAACTATGGCTACACCTTC. This sequence encodes CASSQAKGRANYGYTF.

This clonotype occurred a few times. The rearrangement uses TRBV11-3 and TRBJ2-2; TRBD2 aligns across 8 bases. With V trimmed by 0 bases and J by 6 bases, 3 bases remained unmatched. This CDR3 has 15 residues. The V gene's germline CDR1 is SGHNT and CDR2 YENEEA. The CDR3 bases are TGTGCCAGCAGCTTAGACCAGCGGGGGCCCGGGGAGCTGTTTTTT. It is translated as CASSLDQRGPGELFF.

The DNA of the CDR3 is TGCAGTGCTAGGAGGCAGGGTCCGAACACTGAAGCTTTCTTT. Translation gives CSARRQGPNTEAFF. V gene TRBV20-1 combines with J gene TRBJ1-1, with a weak D call TRBD1 (5 bases). Germline-derived CDR1 and CDR2 are DFQATT and SNEGSKA (reference sequence). This CDR3 region has 14 residues. V was pared by 3 bases and J by 1 base, with 12 bases between.

In its sample, this clonotype was seen a few times. The rearrangement uses TRBV6-5 and TRBJ2-7, with 8 bases lining up with TRBD2. Per the germline V gene, CDR1 is MNHEY and CDR2 is SVGAGI. The CDR3 spans 13 residues. The ends lost 2 bases at V and 3 bases at J; junction bases unmatched: 0. The CDR3 protein is CASSYAGGYEQYF. In nucleotides, the CDR3 is TGTGCCAGCAGTTACGCGGGGGGCTACGAGCAGTACTTC.

Worth noting for this clonotype: A junction boundary mismatches the germline segment, possibly from a read error. The chain is built from TRBV20-1 and TRBJ2-5, with TRBD2 matching over 12 bases. The CDR3 length is 16 residues. CDR1 is DFQATT, CDR2 SNEGSKA, per germline (reference sequence). As DNA, the CDR3 is TGCAGTGCTAGTACTAGCGGGAGGTACAATCAAGAGTCCCAGTACTTC. Its protein is CSASTSGRYNQESQYF.

The gene calls are TRBV3-1 and TRBJ2-2; 12 positions match TRBD2. This CDR3 region has 21 residues. The V and J ends lost 4 bases and 1 base, in that order; junction bases with no gene match: 16. Germline CDR1 and CDR2: LGHDT and YNNKEL (reference sequence). The CDR3 loop is CASSPDSLAGGPLWNTGELFF. The CDR3 DNA follows: TGTGCCAGCAGCCCGGACTCCCTAGCGGGAGGGCCCCTATGGAACACCGGGGAGCTGTTTTTT.

Only a few counts were recorded for this clonotype. V is TRBV4-3 and J is TRBJ1-2; D ambiguous. CDR3 length equals 14 residues. Germline CDR1 is LGHNA and CDR2 is YSLEER. Trimming took 0 bases from V and 8 from J, leaving 13 bases between them. The chain's CDR3 is CASSQDLFGKGYTF. CDR3 in DNA: TGCGCCAGCAGCCAAGATCTCTTTGGTAAAGGCTACACCTTC.

The chain links TRBV19 to TRBJ2-6, with 8 bases identical to TRBD2. The length of the CDR3 is 19 residues. Germline V gene sequence: CDR1 LNHDA, CDR2 SQIVND (reference sequence). Trimming at V came to 7 bases and at J to 1 base, leaving 15 bases not matched to a gene. The CDR3: CASTVRGGTRFSGANVLTF. The DNA of the CDR3 is TGTGCCAGTACTGTCCGAGGCGGGACTAGGTTTTCTGGGGCCAACGTCCTGACTTTC.

This chain connects TRBV20-1 to TRBJ1-1; 7 positions match TRBD1. The length of the CDR3 is 14 residues. CDR1 and CDR2 (germline): DFQATT, SNEGSKA (reference sequence). V gave up 2 bases and J gave up 3 bases; unmatched junction bases: 6. The CDR3: CSARSDRVYTEAFF. CDR3 nucleotides: TGCAGTGCTAGATCCGACAGGGTATACACTGAAGCTTTCTTT.

This chain links TRBV28 with TRBJ2-2; 8 bases agree with TRBD1. The germline gives CDR1 MDHEN, CDR2 SYDVKM. The trim removed 7 bases at V and 0 bases at J, leaving 4 bases unmatched. This CDR3 spans 15 amino acids. This CDR3 is CASTLGQANTGELFF. CDR3 DNA: TGTGCCAGCACCCTGGGACAGGCGAACACCGGGGAGCTGTTTTTT.

This clonotype was counted only a few times. The chain uses TRBV21-1 and TRBJ1-5. TRBV21-1 is a listed pseudogene. The CDR3 extends over 16 amino acids. The CDR3 coding sequence is TGTGCCAGCAGCCCTGGGGTGGGCGGTAGCAATCAGCCCCAGCATTTT. This gives the protein CASSPGVGGSNQPQHF.

The gene calls are TRBV5-1 and TRBJ2-2; 9 positions match TRBD2. The CDR3 spans 16 residues. Germline lookup yields CDR1 SGHRS and CDR2 YFSETQ. The J segment lost 4 bases and the V segment lost 4 bases, leaving 8 bases of the junction unmatched. The CDR3 spells CASSQGDSGSTGELFF. CDR3 nucleotides: TGCGCCAGCAGCCAGGGGGATAGCGGGAGCACCGGGGAGCTGTTTTTT. Complete variable domain (other parts from reference TRBV5-1 and TRBJ2-2): KAGVTQTPRYLIKTRGQQVTLSCSPISGHRSVSWYQQTPGQGLQFLFEYFSETQRNKGNFPGRFSGRQFSNSRSEMNVSTLELGDSALYLCASSQGDSGSTGELFFGEGSRLTVL.

The chain uses TRBV9 and TRBJ2-4; a possible D gene is TRBD1 (5 bases). Trimming pared 7 bases from V and 3 bases from J, leaving 11 bases between. Per the germline V gene, CDR1 is SGDLS and CDR2 is YYNGEE. The CDR3 sequence is 13 residues long. CDR3 sequence reads: CASQGLDKNIQYF. The CDR3 region has the DNA TGTGCCAGCCAGGGTCTAGACAAAAACATTCAGTACTTC.

This clonotype was recorded many times. The V gene is TRBV29-1, the J gene TRBJ1-2; 12 bases line up with TRBD1. The germline V gene has CDR1 SQVTM and CDR2 ANQGSEA. The CDR3 consists of 16 residues. The junction had 11 bases not matched to a gene; V was cut back by 5 bases and J by 4 bases. The DNA of the CDR3 is TGCAGCGTTCTACCGGGACAGGGGGCTTACCGCTATGGCTACACCTTC. Amino acid sequence: CSVLPGQGAYRYGYTF. Based on the CDR3 plus reference TRBV29-1 and TRBJ1-2, the full variable domain is SAVISQKPSRDICQRGTSLTIQCQVDSQVTMMFWYRQQPGQSLTLIATANQGSEATYESGFVIDKFPISRPNLTFSTLTVSNMSPEDSSIYLCSVLPGQGAYRYGYTFGSGTRLTVV.

This clonotype was observed a few times. V and J are TRBV5-6 and TRBJ2-1; D perhaps matches TRBD1 (5 bases). CDR1 and CDR2 from the germline V gene are SGHDT and YYEEEE. V lost 2 bases and J 3 bases, leaving 12 bases between the germline ends. This CDR3 is 15 amino acids long. This CDR3 is CASSLLQGLYNEQFF. Here the CDR3 DNA reads TGTGCCAGCAGCTTATTGCAGGGTCTCTACAATGAGCAGTTCTTC.

The J gene is TRBJ2-6, the V gene TRBV6-5; D is uncertain. Trimming left V 0 bases short and J 2 bases short, with 8 bases between. Germline V gives CDR1 MNHEY, CDR2 SVGAGI. The CDR3 has 16 amino acids. The chain's CDR3 is CASSYSGVPGANVLTF. The CDR3 coding sequence is TGTGCCAGCAGTTACTCTGGAGTACCTGGGGCCAACGTCCTGACTTTC.

This clonotype was seen a few times. V and J are TRBV28 and TRBJ1-5; no firm D call. Germline CDR1 and CDR2: MDHEN and SYDVKM. CDR3 length equals 16 residues. The V gene lost 6 bases and the J gene lost 0 bases, with 15 bases spanning the gap. The CDR3 DNA reads TGTGCCAGCAGCCTGTACAGTCCGGATAGCAATCAGCCCCAGCATTTT. Translated: CASSLYSPDSNQPQHF.

V is TRBV6-2 or TRBV6-3 and J is TRBJ2-3, with TRBD1 identical over 7 bases. Trimming took 6 bases from V and 6 from J; bases not matched to a gene: 12. The CDR3 has 15 amino acids. Per germline, CDR1 MNHEY and CDR2 SVGEGT. The chain's CDR3 is CASRTTGQAVDTQYF. In DNA, the CDR3 is TGTGCCAGCAGAACGACCGGACAGGCAGTTGATACGCAGTATTTT.

The chain joins TRBV5-4 to TRBJ2-1; D call uncertain. Germline-derived CDR1 and CDR2 are SGHNT and YYREEE (reference sequence). V shed 0 bases and J shed 8 bases, with 12 bases lying between them. The CDR3 is 14 amino acids. CDR3 loop: CASSLEKGRDEQFF. The DNA of the CDR3 is TGTGCCAGCAGCTTGGAGAAGGGTAGGGATGAGCAGTTCTTC.

The V call is TRBV5-8, the J call TRBJ1-5, with D unresolved. Germline CDR1 reads SGHTS; CDR2 reads YDEGEE. With 2 bases removed from V and 1 base from J, the gap between germline ends came to 10 bases. This CDR3 is 15 amino acids long. CDR3: CASSFPTESNQPQHF. In DNA, the CDR3 is TGTGCCAGCAGCTTCCCGACGGAAAGCAATCAGCCCCAGCATTTT.